Here is one T cell receptor (beta chain) with its context. The entry originates in a study of blood T cell repertoires in COVID-19. Across the whole study: Donors in the United States, Italy and Spain gave samples during acute or convalescent COVID-19. PBMCs, B-cell-depleted T cells, or T cells provided the cDNA or gDNA that made up the material.

In the source study's methods: Amplification from reference gene primers served as the basis for estimated nucleated cell counts. TCRdb's table, derived via immunoSEQ multiplex PCR, lists solely in-frame clones and lacks some. The DNA gave D and trimming, while V, J and clone size come from that table. This sample has 120,000 or so clones, with 70% to 90% found just once. Germline V lookup: CDR1 SGHTA, CDR2 FQGTGA. The CDR3 has 13 amino acids. V was clipped by 4 bases and J by 6 bases, with 12 bases between them. The receptor was derived from a woman of 80 years or more with acute or convalescent COVID-19. Sequencing input: peripheral blood. The genes are TRBV7-3 and TRBJ1-1; maybe TRBD1 (5 bases). The CDR3 DNA follows: TGTGCCAGCAGCTCCTGGGCAGGGTCTGAAGCTTTCTTT. Residues: CASSSWAGSEAFF.